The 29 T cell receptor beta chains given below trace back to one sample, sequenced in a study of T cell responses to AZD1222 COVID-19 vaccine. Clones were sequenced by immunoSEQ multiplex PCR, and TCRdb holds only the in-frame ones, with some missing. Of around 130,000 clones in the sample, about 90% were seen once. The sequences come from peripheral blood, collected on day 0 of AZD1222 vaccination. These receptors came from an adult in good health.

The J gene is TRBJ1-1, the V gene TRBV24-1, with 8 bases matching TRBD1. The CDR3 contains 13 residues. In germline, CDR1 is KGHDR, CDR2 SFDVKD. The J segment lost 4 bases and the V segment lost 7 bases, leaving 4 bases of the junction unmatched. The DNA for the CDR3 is TGTGCCACCAGCCACAGGGGGGGCACTGAAGCTTTCTTT. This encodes CATSHRGGTEAFF.

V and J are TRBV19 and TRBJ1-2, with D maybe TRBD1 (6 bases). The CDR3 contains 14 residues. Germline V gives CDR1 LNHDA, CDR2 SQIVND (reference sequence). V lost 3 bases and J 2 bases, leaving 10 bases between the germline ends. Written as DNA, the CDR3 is TGTGCCAGTAGTATCCAGGGACACAACTATGGCTACACCTTC. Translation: CASSIQGHNYGYTF.

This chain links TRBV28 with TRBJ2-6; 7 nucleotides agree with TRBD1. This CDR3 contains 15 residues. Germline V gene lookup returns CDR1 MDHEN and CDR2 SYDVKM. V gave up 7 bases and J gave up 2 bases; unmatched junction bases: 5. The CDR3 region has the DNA TGTGCCAGCAATGAGGGGGCTCCTGGGGCCAACGTCCTGACTTTC. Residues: CASNEGAPGANVLTF.

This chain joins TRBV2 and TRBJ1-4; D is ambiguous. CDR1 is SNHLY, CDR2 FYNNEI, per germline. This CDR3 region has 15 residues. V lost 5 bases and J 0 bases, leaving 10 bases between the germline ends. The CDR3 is CASSPGAPTNEKLFF. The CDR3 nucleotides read TGTGCCAGCAGTCCAGGAGCCCCAACTAATGAAAAACTGTTTTTT.

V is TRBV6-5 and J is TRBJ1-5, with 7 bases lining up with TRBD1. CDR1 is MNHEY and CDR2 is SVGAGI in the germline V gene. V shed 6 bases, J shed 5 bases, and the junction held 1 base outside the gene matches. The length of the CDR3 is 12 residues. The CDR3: CASRGGDQPQHF. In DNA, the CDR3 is TGTGCCAGCAGAGGGGGCGATCAGCCCCAGCATTTT.

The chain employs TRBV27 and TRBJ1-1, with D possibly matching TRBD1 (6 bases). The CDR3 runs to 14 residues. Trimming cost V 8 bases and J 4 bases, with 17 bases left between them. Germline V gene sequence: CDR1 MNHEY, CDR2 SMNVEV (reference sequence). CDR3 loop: CASAPRRQATEAFF. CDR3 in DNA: TGTGCCAGCGCCCCTCGGCGACAGGCCACTGAAGCTTTCTTT.

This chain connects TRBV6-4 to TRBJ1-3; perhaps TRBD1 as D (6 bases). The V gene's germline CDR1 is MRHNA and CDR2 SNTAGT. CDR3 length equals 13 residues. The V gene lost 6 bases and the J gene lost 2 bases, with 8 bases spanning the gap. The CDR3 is CASRAGAGNTIYF. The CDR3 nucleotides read TGTGCCAGCAGGGCAGGGGCTGGAAACACCATATATTTT.

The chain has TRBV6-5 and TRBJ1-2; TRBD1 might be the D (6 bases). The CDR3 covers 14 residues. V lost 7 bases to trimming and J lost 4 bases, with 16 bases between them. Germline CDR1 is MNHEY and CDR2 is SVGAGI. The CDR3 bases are TGTGCCAGCATAGCAGGGGTGGGAAGCTATGGCTACACCTTC. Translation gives CASIAGVGSYGYTF.

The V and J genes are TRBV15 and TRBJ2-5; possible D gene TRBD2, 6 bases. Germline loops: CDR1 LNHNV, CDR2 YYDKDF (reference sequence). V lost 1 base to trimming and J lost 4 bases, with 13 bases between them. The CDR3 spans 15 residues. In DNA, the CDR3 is TGTGCCACCAGCAGAGCGGGGGATGGAGTAGAGACCCAGTACTTC. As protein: CATSRAGDGVETQYF.

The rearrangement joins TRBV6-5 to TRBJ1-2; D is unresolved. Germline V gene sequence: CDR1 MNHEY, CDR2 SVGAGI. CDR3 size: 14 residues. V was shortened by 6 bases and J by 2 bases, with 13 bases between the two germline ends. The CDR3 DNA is TGTGCCAGCAGCCTAACAGACCTAAACTATGGCTACACCTTC. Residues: CASSLTDLNYGYTF.

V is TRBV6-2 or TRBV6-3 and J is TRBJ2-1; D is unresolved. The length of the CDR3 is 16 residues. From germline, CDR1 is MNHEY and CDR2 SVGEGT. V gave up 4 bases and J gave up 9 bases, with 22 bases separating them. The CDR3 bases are TGTGCCAGCAGTTCTTTAGGGCCTCCTATCGGCGCTGAGCAGTTCTTC. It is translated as CASSSLGPPIGAEQFF.

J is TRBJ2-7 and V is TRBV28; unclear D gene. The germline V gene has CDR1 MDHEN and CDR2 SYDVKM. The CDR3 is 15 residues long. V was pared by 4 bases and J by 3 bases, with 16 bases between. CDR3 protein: CASSSMGILDYEQYF. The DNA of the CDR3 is TGTGCCAGCAGTTCCATGGGGATCCTGGACTACGAGCAGTACTTC.

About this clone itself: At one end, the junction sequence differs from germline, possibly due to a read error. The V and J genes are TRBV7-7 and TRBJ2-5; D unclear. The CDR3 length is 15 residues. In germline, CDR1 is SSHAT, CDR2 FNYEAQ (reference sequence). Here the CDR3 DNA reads TGTGCTAGCAGCTTAGGTGGTGACCGCTTGGAGACCCAGTACTTC. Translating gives CASSLGGDRLETQYF.

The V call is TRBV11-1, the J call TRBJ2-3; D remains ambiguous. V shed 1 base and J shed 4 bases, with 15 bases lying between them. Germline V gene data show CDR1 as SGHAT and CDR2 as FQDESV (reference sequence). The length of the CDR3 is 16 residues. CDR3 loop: CASSLESVQPSDTQYF. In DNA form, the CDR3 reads TGTGCCAGCAGCTTAGAGTCTGTCCAACCCTCAGATACGCAGTATTTT.

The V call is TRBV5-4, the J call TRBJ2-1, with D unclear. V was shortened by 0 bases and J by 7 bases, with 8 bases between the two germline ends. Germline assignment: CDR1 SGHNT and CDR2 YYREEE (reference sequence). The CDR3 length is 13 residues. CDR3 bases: TGTGCCAGCAGCTTGGCCGGACGGAATGAGCAGTTCTTC. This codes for CASSLAGRNEQFF.

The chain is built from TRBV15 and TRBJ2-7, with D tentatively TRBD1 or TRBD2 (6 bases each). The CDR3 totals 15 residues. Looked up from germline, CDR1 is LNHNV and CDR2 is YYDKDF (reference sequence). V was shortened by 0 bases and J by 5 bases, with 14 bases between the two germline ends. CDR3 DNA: TGTGCCACCAGCAGAGATCCGGGGGCTTACAACGAGCAGTACTTC. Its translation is CATSRDPGAYNEQYF. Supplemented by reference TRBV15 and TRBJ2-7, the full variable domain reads DAMVIQNPRYQVTQFGKPVTLSCSQTLNHNVMYWYQQKSSQAPKLLFHYYDKDFNNEADTPDNFQSRRPNTSFCFLDIRSPGLGDTAMYLCATSRDPGAYNEQYFGPGTRLTVT.

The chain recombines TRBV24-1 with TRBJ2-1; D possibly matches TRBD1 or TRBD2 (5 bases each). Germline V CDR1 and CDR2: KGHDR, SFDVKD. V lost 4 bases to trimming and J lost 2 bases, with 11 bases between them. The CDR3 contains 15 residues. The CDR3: CATSDPGTPYNEQFF. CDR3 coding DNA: TGTGCCACCAGTGACCCCGGGACGCCCTACAATGAGCAGTTCTTC.

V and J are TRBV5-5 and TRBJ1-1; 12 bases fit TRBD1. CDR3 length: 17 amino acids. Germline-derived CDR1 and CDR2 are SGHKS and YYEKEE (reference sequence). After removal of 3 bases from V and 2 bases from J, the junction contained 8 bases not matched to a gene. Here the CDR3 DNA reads TGTGCCAGCAGCTCCCCGGGACAGGGGGCTTTTAACACTGAAGCTTTCTTT. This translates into CASSSPGQGAFNTEAFF.

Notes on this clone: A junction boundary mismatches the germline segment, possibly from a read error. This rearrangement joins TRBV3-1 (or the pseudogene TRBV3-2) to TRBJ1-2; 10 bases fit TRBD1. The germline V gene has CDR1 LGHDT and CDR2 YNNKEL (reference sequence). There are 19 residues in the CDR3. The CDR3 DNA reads TGTGCCAGCAGCCAAGAGATCCGGGACAGGGGACCCGCTGCCCGAACTCCCCGCTTC. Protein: CASSQEIRDRGPAARTPRF.

As DNA, the CDR3 is TGTGCCAGTAGTCGGGACCGTGCCTACGAGCAGTACTTC. Amino acid sequence: CASSRDRAYEQYF. This chain uses TRBV19 with TRBJ2-7; the D gene could be TRBD1 or TRBD2 (5 bases each). V was cut by 5 bases and J by 2 bases, with 10 bases left in between. CDR1 and CDR2 from the germline V gene are LNHDA and SQIVND (reference sequence). CDR3 length equals 13 residues. Looking up the rest from reference TRBV19 and TRBJ2-7 gives the full variable domain: DGGITQSPKYLFRKEGQNVTLSCEQNLNHDAMYWYRQDPGQGLRLIYYSQIVNDFQKGDIAEGYSVSREKKESFPLTVTSAQKNPTAFYLCASSRDRAYEQYFGPGTRLTVT.

The CDR3 here is CASATYSHLGGYTF. The CDR3, as DNA: TGTGCTAGTGCCACATACTCCCATTTGGGTGGCTACACCTTC. The rearrangement links TRBV12-5 to TRBJ1-2, with D uncertain. This CDR3 spans 14 amino acids. V was shortened by 7 bases and J by 7 bases, with 19 bases between the two germline ends. Germline CDR1 reads LGHNT; CDR2 reads FRNRAP.

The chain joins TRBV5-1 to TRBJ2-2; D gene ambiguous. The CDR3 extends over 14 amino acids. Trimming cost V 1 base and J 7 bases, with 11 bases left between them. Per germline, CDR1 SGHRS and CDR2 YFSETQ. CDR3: CASSLIMSDGELFF. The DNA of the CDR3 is TGCGCCAGCAGCTTGATAATGAGCGACGGGGAGCTGTTTTTT.

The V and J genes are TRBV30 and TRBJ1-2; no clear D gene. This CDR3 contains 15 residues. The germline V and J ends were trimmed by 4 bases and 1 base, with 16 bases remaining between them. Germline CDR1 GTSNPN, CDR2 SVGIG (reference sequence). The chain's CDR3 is CAWIQVRGYNYGYTF. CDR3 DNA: TGTGCCTGGATCCAAGTCCGGGGATATAACTATGGCTACACCTTC.

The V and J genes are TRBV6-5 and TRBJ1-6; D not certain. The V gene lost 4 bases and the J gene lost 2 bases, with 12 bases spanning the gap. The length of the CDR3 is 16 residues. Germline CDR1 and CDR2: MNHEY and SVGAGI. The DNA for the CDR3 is TGTGCCAGCAGTTGGCAGACCGACCCCTATAATTCACCCCTCCACTTT. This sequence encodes CASSWQTDPYNSPLHF.

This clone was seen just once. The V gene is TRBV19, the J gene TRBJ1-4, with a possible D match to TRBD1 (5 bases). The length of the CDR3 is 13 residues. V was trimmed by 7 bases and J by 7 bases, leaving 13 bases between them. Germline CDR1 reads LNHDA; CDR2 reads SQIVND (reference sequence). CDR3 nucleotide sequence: TGTGCCAGTAACTCCAGGGCCCTTGAAAAACTGTTTTTT. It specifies CASNSRALEKLFF.

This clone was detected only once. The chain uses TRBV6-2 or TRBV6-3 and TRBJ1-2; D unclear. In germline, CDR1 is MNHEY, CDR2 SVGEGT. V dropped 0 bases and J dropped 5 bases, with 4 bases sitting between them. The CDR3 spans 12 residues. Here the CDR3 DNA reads TGTGCCAGCAGTTACTCGGAATATGGCTACACCTTC. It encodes CASSYSEYGYTF.

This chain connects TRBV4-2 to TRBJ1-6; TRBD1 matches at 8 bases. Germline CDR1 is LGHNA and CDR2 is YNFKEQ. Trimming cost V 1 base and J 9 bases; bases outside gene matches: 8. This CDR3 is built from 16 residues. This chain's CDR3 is CASSQGQGQVGSPLHF. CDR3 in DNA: TGTGCCAGCAGCCAAGGCCAGGGACAGGTTGGTTCACCCCTCCACTTT.

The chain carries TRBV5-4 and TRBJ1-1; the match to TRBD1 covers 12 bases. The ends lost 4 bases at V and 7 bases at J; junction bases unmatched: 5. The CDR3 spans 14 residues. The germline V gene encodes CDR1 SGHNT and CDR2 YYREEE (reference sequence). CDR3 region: CASSHGTGGIEAFF. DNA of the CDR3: TGTGCCAGCAGCCACGGGACAGGGGGCATTGAAGCTTTCTTT.

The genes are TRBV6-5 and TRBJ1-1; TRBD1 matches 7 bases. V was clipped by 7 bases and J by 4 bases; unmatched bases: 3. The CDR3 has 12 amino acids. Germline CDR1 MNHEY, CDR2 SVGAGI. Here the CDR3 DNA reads TGTGCCAGCAATCAGGGGGGCACTGAAGCTTTCTTT. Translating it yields CASNQGGTEAFF.